Each of the 12 T cell receptor beta chains below was sequenced from the same sample in a study of shared clonotypes between healthy human individuals. Only in-frame clones appear in the TCRdb table, and some are missing; sequencing was by immunoSEQ multiplex PCR. The sample carries about 2.3 million clones, about nine tenths recorded once. The sequencing sample was made of naive CD4+ T cells from PBMCs. Subset meaning: CD45RA+ positively selected. All receptors derive from a man aged 18 to 30 in good health. Some clones in this sample may be carry-over from other donors' samples.

The V call is TRBV7-9, the J call TRBJ1-1; D may be TRBD1 (5 bases). Germline CDR1 reads SEHNR; CDR2 reads FQNEAQ (reference sequence). V shed 1 base and J shed 3 bases, with 9 bases lying between them. The CDR3 sequence is 14 residues long. The CDR3 DNA is TGTGCCAGCAGCTTAGGGGGGTCACACACTGAAGCTTTCTTT. It is translated as CASSLGGSHTEAFF.

This sequence joins TRBV10-3 and TRBJ2-3; 10 bases agree with TRBD2. Germline loops: CDR1 ENHRY, CDR2 SYGVKD. CDR3 size: 17 residues. Trimming at V came to 3 bases and at J to 2 bases, leaving 8 bases not matched to a gene. This CDR3 is CAISDPGTSDPTDTQYF. The CDR3 bases are TGTGCCATCAGTGATCCCGGGACTAGCGACCCCACAGATACGCAGTATTTT.

The chain combines TRBV2 with TRBJ1-6; TRBD1 is a possible D gene (5 bases). The germline V gene encodes CDR1 SNHLY and CDR2 FYNNEI. The germline V and J ends were trimmed by 7 bases and 9 bases, with 16 bases remaining between them. The CDR3 totals 14 residues. CDR3 in amino acids: CASMRGSVISPLHF. The CDR3, as DNA: TGTGCCAGCATGCGGGGGAGTGTAATTTCACCCCTCCACTTT.

This rearrangement joins TRBV19 to TRBJ1-3; D gene uncertain. Trimming removed 2 bases at V and 0 bases at J, with 11 bases between. The length of the CDR3 is 16 residues. Germline values: CDR1 LNHDA, CDR2 SQIVND (reference sequence). The CDR3 is CASSIRQVSSGNTIYF. The CDR3 DNA reads as TGTGCCAGTAGTATAAGGCAGGTCAGCTCTGGAAACACCATATATTTT.

V gene TRBV4-3 combines with J gene TRBJ2-1, with TRBD2 identical over 10 bases. The CDR3 extends over 16 amino acids. V lost 4 bases and J lost 8; bases outside the gene matches: 11. Germline loops: CDR1 LGHNA, CDR2 YSLEER. The CDR3 DNA follows: TGCGCCAGCAGCCGCCGACTAGCGGGCCTCACATATGAGCAGTTCTTC. This codes for CASSRRLAGLTYEQFF.

The V and J genes are TRBV11-2 and TRBJ2-1; D gene unclear. Germline assignment: CDR1 SGHAT and CDR2 FQNNGV. V lost 7 bases, J lost 4 bases, and 14 bases lay in between. This CDR3 is 14 amino acids long. The CDR3 DNA sequence: TGTGCCAGCACCTTGGGCTACCCTTACAATGAGCAGTTCTTC. The encoded protein is CASTLGYPYNEQFF.

This clone was observed a handful of times. The chain links TRBV19 to TRBJ1-1; 10 bases align to TRBD1. The junction had 3 bases not matched to a gene; V was cut back by 6 bases and J by 2 bases. The CDR3 is 14 amino acids. CDR1 and CDR2 from the germline V gene are LNHDA and SQIVND (reference sequence). The CDR3: CASRGTGENTEAFF. The CDR3 bases are TGTGCCAGTAGGGGGACAGGGGAAAACACTGAAGCTTTCTTT.

The gene calls are TRBV5-1 and TRBJ2-5, with 7 bases matching TRBD2. The CDR3 has 16 residues. Germline CDR1 SGHRS, CDR2 YFSETQ. V lost 4 bases, J lost 5 bases, and 14 bases stayed unmatched. The CDR3 protein is CASSPAGGEGSETQYF. The CDR3 DNA reads TGCGCCAGCAGCCCCGCTGGGGGGGAGGGGAGTGAGACCCAGTACTTC.

This sequence joins TRBV7-2 and TRBJ2-7, with TRBD2 as a possible D gene (6 bases). The CDR3 totals 14 residues. The germline V gene encodes CDR1 SGHTA and CDR2 FQGNSA. The V and J ends lost 3 bases and 4 bases respectively, with 13 bases between them. DNA of the CDR3: TGTGCCAGCAGCTTTGGAGGGGTATGGTACGAGCAGTACTTC. Translating gives CASSFGGVWYEQYF.

The CDR3 loop is CASSPTSGRATDTQYF. CDR3 bases: TGTGCCAGCAGTCCGACTAGCGGGAGGGCCACAGATACGCAGTATTTT. The V gene is TRBV27, the J gene TRBJ2-3; the match to TRBD2 covers 14 bases. This CDR3 spans 16 amino acids. CDR1 and CDR2 (germline): MNHEY, SMNVEV (reference sequence). J lost 2 bases, V lost 5 bases, and 3 bases had no gene match.

As concerns this clone: The sample contains more than one DNA sequence encoding this CDR3. The J gene is TRBJ1-4, the V gene TRBV5-1; 8 bases match TRBD1. This CDR3 comprises 15 residues. The V gene end was trimmed by 2 bases and the J gene end by 4 bases; junction bases not matched to a gene: 4. Germline V gives CDR1 SGHRS, CDR2 YFSETQ. CDR3 in DNA: TGCGCCAGCAGCTTATTAGGACAGGGTAATGAAAAACTGTTTTTT. Amino acids: CASSLLGQGNEKLFF.

Details on this clone: Distinct nucleotide sequences in the sample also encode this CDR3. The V call is TRBV5-1, the J call TRBJ1-4, with 12 bases aligning to TRBD1. The germline CDR1 and CDR2 sequences are SGHRS and YFSETQ. Trimming at V came to 2 bases and at J to 8 bases, leaving 1 base not matched to a gene. This CDR3 has 14 residues. CDR3 amino acids: CASSLGTGGEKLFF. The CDR3 coding sequence is TGCGCCAGCAGCTTAGGGACAGGGGGCGAAAAACTGTTTTTT.